This record concerns one T cell receptor (beta chain) sequence. Its antigen is not yet known. Base qualities are not recorded, but no much larger clone differs from it by a single base. The source of the sample is a study of T cells in Graves' hyperthyroidism and ophthalmopathy (dated by TCRdb to 2018 to 2020). A note on the overall study: Peripheral blood was collected at initial diagnosis, before any treatment. A discovery cohort of 95 to 100 patients, roughly 43 with Graves' ophthalmopathy and more than 55 with stable Graves' hyperthyroidism, was used to find distinguishing TCR V-J signatures. Prospective prediction of ophthalmopathy was tested in an independent validation cohort consisting of some 18 hyperthyroidism patients and around 16 patients who later progressed to ophthalmopathy. The roughly 100 discovery patients were divided at random into training and test sets in a 7:3 ratio. The study also compared thyroid tissue and blood T-cell repertoires from roughly six Graves' hyperthyroidism patients. Following sampling, methimazole starting at 30 mg daily was given to hyperthyroidism patients, and high-dose intravenous methylprednisolone was given to ophthalmopathy patients. According to the paper, TCR Vbeta CDR3 sequencing was carried out on about 140 peripheral blood samples, which came from approximately 41 ophthalmopathy, some 73 hyperthyroidism and some 17 progressor patients. Results the study describes overall, beyond this receptor: During validation, the model predicted progression to ophthalmopathy a median of approximately 7 months ahead of onset, with almost 71% sensitivity and roughly 75% specificity. Blood samples also contained most of the expanded thyroid clonotypes (frequency above 0.001), which suggests that blood repertoires may reflect thyroid immune responses. No statistical method was used to set the sample size in advance, and investigators knew the group allocation. A 13 V-J signature model separated ophthalmopathy from stable hyperthyroidism, with roughly 88% sensitivity and roughly 81% specificity in cross-validation and 80%/75% in testing.

Ophthalmopathy patients had moderately to severely active disease, with a Clinical Activity Score of 3 or more, a NOSPECS grade of 4 or more, and a disease duration of less than 3 months. Exclusion was applied to patients with uncontrolled infections, other autoimmune diseases, pregnancy or lactation. Clinical symptoms, serum thyroxine and TRAb, thyroid ultrasound, and orbital computed tomography formed the basis for the diagnoses. PBMCs were isolated from 10 ml of fresh peripheral blood by Ficoll-Paque density gradient centrifugation. Trizol reagent was used to extract total RNA, and RNA quality was then checked on an Agilent 2100 Bioanalyzer. Counted from cysteine to phenylalanine, this CDR3 has 14 amino acids. Only CDR3 DNA is held: 42 bases, read in frame from base 1. CDR1 and CDR2 are read off the germline V gene as MDHEN and SYDVKM. Trimming accounts for 6 bases at V and 3 bases at J, while the number of junction bases matched to no gene is 5.

The TCR beta CDR3 regions were amplified from RNA transcripts. The TCR CDR3 was subjected to a first round of RT-PCR using the HTBI primer set and the Qiagen OneStep RT-PCR kit. Libraries were constructed in a second round of multiplex PCR, after which size selection and purification were carried out. Sequencing of the libraries was done on an Illumina HiSeq2000 using paired-end 100 bp reads. The authors processed their data as follows. SOAPnuke was used to process the raw data, with reads discarded if the reads contained adapters or uncalled bases, had a mean Phred below 15, or lacked an exact constant-primer or identifier match. COPE v1.2.5 was used to merge the high-quality paired reads, and each unique nucleotide sequence was defined as a clonotype. MiTCR v1.1 was used to align clonotypes to the IMGT TRBV, TRBD and TRBJ reference segments. The analysis was restricted to V-J combinations with a frequency above 0.0001, which together covered 99% to 99.2% of the repertoires. A TCS score was defined as the ratio between F50 (clonal expansion) and ExV (chaos), using BLOSUM62-based TCRdist between CDR3 peptides within each V-J. Welch's t-statistics and random forest reduced 450 to 600 V-J features to about 12, which were used in a naive Bayes classifier (R e1071). The public reads were run again by TCRdb, first through fastp at Q25 and then through MiXCR, and only productive beta chains were kept. CDR3 protein duplicates are merged, each entry listing the most common genes and DNA. In this record, the V and J calls reflect TCRdb's handling and not the investigators' own analysis. The sample table records 450,000 to 600,000 distinct CDR3 sequences; less than 20% of these occur just once. The ten largest clones add up to 40% to 50% of the sample.

The TCR comes from a man aged 35 to 55 with Graves' ophthalmopathy. The chain is encoded by TRBV28 joined to TRBJ1-1, with 9 junctional bases fitting TRBD1. The sample was blood. The sequence in DNA is TGTGCCAGCAGCTGGGACAGGGAGTACACTGAAGCTTTCTTT. It translates as CASSWDREYTEAFF.